These T cell receptor beta chains were read from a single sample in a study of OX40 agonist ivuxolimab in advanced cancers. The method was immunoSEQ multiplex PCR; TCRdb's version includes in-frame clones alone and lacks a portion of them. The sample contains roughly 75,000 clones, 85% to 90% of which appear only once. The sequenced sample was CD4+ or CD8+ T cells sorted from blood, obtained in a trial of the OX40 agonist ivuxolimab. These receptors all stem from an adult with an advanced solid tumor such as melanoma, head and neck, liver or kidney cancer. The CDR3 runs from the conserved cysteine through the conserved F or W. Fields, in order: V gene, J gene, clone size, D gene, CDR3 protein, CDR3 DNA. D genes are given only for firm matches. Size is omitted from some rows. Given values are once, few, many or a class for expanded clones.

TRBV9	TRBJ2-3	.	TRBD1	CASSAWDRGTDTQYF	TGTGCCAGCAGCGCCTGGGACAGGGGCACAGATACGCAGTATTTT
TRBV7-9	TRBJ2-1	.	TRBD1	CASSVRQGSYNEQFF	TGTGCCAGCAGCGTGCGACAGGGCTCCTACAATGAGCAGTTCTTC
TRBV11-3	TRBJ1-1	.	.	CASSPSIKNAEAFF	TGTGCCAGCAGCCCCAGCATTAAGAACGCTGAAGCTTTCTTT
TRBV2	TRBJ2-5	.	TRBD2	CATVSTSGRGETQYF	TGTGCCACCGTCTCGACTAGCGGGAGAGGGGAGACCCAGTACTTC
TRBV7-9	TRBJ1-3	.	.	CASSRGNTIYF	TGTGCCAGCAGCAGAGGAAACACCATATATTTT
TRBV6-1	TRBJ1-1	.	.	CASSESASIMNTEAFF	TGTGCCAGCAGTGAATCCGCCAGCATTATGAACACTGAAGCTTTCTTT
TRBV6-5	TRBJ1-1	.	.	CATRVGTEAFF	TGTGCCACCCGGGTGGGCACTGAAGCTTTCTTT
TRBV19	TRBJ1-5	large	.	CASRRPEGGAKQPQHF	TGTGCCAGTAGGCGGCCCGAGGGGGGGGCTAAACAGCCCCAGCATTTT
TRBV5-1	TRBJ1-4	.	TRBD1	CASSITGTVDEKLFF	TGCGCCAGCAGCATAACCGGGACAGTAGATGAAAAACTGTTTTTT
TRBV10-1	TRBJ2-1	.	TRBD2	CASSGGLAMNNEQFF	TGCGCCAGCAGTGGGGGACTAGCGATGAACAATGAGCAGTTCTTC
TRBV7-9	TRBJ2-5	.	.	CASSLEGGQQTQYF	TGTGCCAGCAGCTTAGAGGGGGGACAACAGACCCAGTACTTC
TRBV21-1	TRBJ2-1	once	.	CASSKGGLAEPRNEQFF	TGTGCCAGCAGCAAAGGGGGACTAGCGGAGCCCCGCAATGAGCAGTTCTTC
TRBV6-4	TRBJ2-3	.	TRBD2	CASSDGRATDTQYF	TGTGCCAGCAGTGACGGGAGGGCCACAGATACGCAGTATTTT
TRBV7-8	TRBJ2-7	.	TRBD2	CASSSELAGEGTYEQYF	TGTGCCAGCAGCTCAGAACTAGCGGGAGAAGGGACCTACGAGCAGTACTTC
TRBV6-1	TRBJ2-6	.	.	CASSVEGGSGANVLTF	TGTGCCAGCAGTGTTGAGGGGGGCTCTGGGGCCAACGTCCTGACTTTC
TRBV18	TRBJ2-5	.	.	CASSPGREGTQYF	TGTGCCAGCTCACCGGGTAGGGAAGGGACCCAGTACTTC